One T cell receptor beta chain is described in this entry. This record belongs to a study of blood T cell repertoires in COVID-19. Germline CDR1 SGHVS, CDR2 FQNEAQ. V was clipped by 5 bases and J by 5 bases, with 18 bases between them. This CDR3 is built from 15 residues. Clinical history reported by participants formed the basis on which cohorts were assigned. Symptom resolution, clearance, or two negative PCRs marked donors in Cohort 3 as recovered. As handled by the study authors: Amplification from reference gene primers served as the basis for estimated nucleated cell counts. Profiled with immunoSEQ multiplex PCR; TCRdb holds only in-frame clones, not every one. The DNA gave D and trimming, while V, J and clone size come from that table. The repertoire has 200,000 to 250,000 clones, 75% to 90% of them found once; the top ten carry around 9.2%.

The chain has TRBV7-8 and TRBJ1-2; D not certain. This TCR was recovered from a man aged 40-55 years who had recovered from COVID-19. Material: PBMCs or T cells enriched from blood (not recorded which). The CDR3 sequence is CASSPQNRFHYGYTF. CDR3 nucleotides: TGTGCCAGCAGCCCCCAGAACAGATTTCATTATGGCTACACCTTC.